This TCR beta chain was sequenced for a study of T cells in Graves' hyperthyroidism and ophthalmopathy. This clonotype appeared many times. Its specificity is not known. CDR1 and CDR2 from the germline V gene are GTSNPN and SVGIG (reference sequence). The CDR3 has 13 residues. The V and J ends lost 2 bases and 4 bases respectively, with 11 bases between them. Findings and caveats of the study: Model predictions of ophthalmopathy came a median about 6.3 months before onset. A 13 V-J model separated ophthalmopathy from stable hyperthyroidism.

There were TCR beta CDR3 regions amplified from RNA transcripts. First-round RT-PCR with HTBI primers amplified the TCR CDR3 region. Each CDR3 protein is one row after TCRdb ran MiXCR on the multiplex PCR reads. The table has roughly 500,000 distinct CDR3 sequences, approximately 48% seen once. The TCR comes from an adult woman with Graves' disease, either hyperthyroidism or ophthalmopathy (not recorded which). Sequencing was done on a sample of peripheral blood or thyroid tissue (not recorded which). The chain couples TRBV30 to TRBJ2-5, with D perhaps matching TRBD2 (7 bases). The CDR3 region is CAWSRGGGETQYF. The CDR3 nucleotides are TGTGCCTGGAGTCGAGGGGGGGGAGAGACCCAGTACTTC.